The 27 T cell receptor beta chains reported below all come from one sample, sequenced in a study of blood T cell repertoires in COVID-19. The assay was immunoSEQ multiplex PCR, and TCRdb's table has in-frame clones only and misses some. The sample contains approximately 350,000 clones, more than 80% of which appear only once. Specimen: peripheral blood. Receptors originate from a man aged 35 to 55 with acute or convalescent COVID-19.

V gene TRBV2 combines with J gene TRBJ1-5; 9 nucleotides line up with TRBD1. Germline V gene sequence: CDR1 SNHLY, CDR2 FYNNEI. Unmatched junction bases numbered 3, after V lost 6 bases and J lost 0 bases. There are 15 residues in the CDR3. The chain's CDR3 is CASRLTGGSNQPQHF. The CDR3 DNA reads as TGTGCCAGCAGGTTGACAGGGGGTAGCAATCAGCCCCAGCATTTT.

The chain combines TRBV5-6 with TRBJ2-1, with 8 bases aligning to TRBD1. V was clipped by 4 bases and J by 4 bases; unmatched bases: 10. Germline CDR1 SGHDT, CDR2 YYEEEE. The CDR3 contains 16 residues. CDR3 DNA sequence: TGTGCCAGCAGCCCGGCAACAGGGGGAGCATACAATGAGCAGTTCTTC. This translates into CASSPATGGAYNEQFF.

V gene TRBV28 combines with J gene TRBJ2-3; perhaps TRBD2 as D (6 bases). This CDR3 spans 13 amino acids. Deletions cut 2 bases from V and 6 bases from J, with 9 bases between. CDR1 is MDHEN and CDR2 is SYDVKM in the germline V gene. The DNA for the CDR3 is TGTGCCAGCAGTTTAATGGGGAGGGATACGCAGTATTTT. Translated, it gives CASSLMGRDTQYF.

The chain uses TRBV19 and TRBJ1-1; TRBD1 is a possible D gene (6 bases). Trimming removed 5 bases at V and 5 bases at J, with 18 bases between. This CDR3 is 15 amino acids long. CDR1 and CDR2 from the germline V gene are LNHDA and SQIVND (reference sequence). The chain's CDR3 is CASSAIWGRGTEAFF. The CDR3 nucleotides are TGTGCCAGTAGTGCCATATGGGGGCGAGGAACTGAAGCTTTCTTT.

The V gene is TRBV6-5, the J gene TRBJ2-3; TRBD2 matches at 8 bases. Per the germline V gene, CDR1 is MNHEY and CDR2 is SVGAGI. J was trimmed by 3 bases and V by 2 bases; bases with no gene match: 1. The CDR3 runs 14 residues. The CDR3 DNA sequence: TGTGCCAGCAGTTACCAGCGGGAGACAGATACGCAGTATTTT. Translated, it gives CASSYQRETDTQYF.

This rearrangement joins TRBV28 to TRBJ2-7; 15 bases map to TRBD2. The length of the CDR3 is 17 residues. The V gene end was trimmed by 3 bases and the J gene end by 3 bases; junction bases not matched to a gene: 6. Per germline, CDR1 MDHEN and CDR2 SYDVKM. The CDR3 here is CASSFTPGLAGGYEQYF. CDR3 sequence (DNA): TGTGCCAGCAGTTTCACTCCGGGACTAGCGGGAGGCTACGAGCAGTACTTC.

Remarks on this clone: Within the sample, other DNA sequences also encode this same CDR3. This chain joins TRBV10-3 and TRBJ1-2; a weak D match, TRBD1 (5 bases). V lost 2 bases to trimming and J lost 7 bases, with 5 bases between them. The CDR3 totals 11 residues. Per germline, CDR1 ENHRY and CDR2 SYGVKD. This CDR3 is CAISETGGYTF. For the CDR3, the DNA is TGTGCCATCAGTGAGACAGGTGGCTACACCTTC.

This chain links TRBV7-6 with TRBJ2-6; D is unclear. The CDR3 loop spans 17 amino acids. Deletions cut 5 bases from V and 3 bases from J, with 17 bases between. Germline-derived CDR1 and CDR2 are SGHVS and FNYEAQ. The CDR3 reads CASSIGFGFRGANVLTF. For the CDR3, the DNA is TGTGCCAGCAGCATAGGTTTCGGGTTTCGTGGGGCCAACGTCCTGACTTTC.

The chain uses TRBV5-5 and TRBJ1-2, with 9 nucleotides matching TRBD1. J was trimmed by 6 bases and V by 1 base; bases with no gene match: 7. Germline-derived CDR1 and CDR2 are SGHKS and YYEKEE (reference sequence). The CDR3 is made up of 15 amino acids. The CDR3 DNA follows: TGTGCCAGCAGCTTGCGCACAGGGGGCTCTCATGGCTACACCTTC. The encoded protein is CASSLRTGGSHGYTF.

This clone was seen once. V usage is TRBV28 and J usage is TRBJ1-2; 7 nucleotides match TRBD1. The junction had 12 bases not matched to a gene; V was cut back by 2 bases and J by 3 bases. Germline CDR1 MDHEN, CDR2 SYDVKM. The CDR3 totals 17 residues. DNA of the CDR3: TGTGCCAGCAGTTTAACCCCATACAGGGGAGGCGACTATGGCTACACCTTC. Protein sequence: CASSLTPYRGGDYGYTF.

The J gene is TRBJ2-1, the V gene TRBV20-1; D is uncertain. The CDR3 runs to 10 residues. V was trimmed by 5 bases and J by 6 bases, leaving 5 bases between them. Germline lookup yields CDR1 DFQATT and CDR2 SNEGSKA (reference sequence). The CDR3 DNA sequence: TGCAGTGCTGGCCCCAATGAGCAGTTCTTC. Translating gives CSAGPNEQFF.

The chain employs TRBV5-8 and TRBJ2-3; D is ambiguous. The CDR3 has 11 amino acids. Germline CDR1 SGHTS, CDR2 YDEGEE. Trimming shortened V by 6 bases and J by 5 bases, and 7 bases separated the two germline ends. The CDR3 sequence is CASITRDTQYF. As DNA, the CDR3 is TGTGCCAGCATAACAAGAGATACGCAGTATTTT.

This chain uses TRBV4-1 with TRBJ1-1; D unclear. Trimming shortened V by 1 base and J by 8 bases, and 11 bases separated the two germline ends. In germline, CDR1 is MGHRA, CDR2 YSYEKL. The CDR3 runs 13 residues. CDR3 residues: CASSQGSRQEAFF. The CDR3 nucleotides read TGCGCCAGCAGCCAAGGTTCGAGGCAAGAAGCTTTCTTT.

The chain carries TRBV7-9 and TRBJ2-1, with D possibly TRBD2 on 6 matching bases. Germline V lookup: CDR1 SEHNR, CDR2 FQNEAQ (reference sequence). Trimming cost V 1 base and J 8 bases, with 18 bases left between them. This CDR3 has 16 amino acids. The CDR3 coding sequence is TGTGCCAGCAGCTTAGACACGGGAGAAACCCCCTATGAGCAGTTCTTC. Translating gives CASSLDTGETPYEQFF.

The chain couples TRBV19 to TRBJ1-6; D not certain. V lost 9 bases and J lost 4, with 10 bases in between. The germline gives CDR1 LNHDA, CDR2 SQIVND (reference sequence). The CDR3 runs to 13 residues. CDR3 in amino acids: CASASTYNSPLHF. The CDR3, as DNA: TGTGCCAGCGCCTCCACTTATAATTCACCCCTCCACTTT.

The CDR3 loop is CASSEMHRSNTEAFF. CDR3 sequence (DNA): TGTGCCAGCAGTGAAATGCACAGATCGAACACTGAAGCTTTCTTT. The chain links TRBV2 to TRBJ1-1; D unresolved. The CDR3 length is 15 residues. Germline lookup yields CDR1 SNHLY and CDR2 FYNNEI. V lost 2 bases and J 1 base, leaving 11 bases between the germline ends.

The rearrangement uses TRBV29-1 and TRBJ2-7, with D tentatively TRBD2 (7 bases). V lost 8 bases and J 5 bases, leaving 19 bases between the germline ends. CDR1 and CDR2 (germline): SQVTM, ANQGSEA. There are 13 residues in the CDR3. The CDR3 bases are TGCAGCACCCGTGGCGGGGGCAACGACGAGCAGTACTTC. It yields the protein CSTRGGGNDEQYF.

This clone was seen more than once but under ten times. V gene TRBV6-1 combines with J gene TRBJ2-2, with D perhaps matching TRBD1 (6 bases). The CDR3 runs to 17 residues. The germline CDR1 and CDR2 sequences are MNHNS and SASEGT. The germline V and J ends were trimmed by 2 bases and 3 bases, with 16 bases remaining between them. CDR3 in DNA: TGTGCCAGCAGTGAAAGGTTACAGGGTAGTTACACCGGGGAGCTGTTTTTT. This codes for CASSERLQGSYTGELFF.

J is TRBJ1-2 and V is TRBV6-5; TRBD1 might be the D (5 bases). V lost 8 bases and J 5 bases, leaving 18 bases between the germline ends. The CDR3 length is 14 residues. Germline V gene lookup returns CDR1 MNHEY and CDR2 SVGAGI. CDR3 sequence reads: CASLWGVEGYGYTF. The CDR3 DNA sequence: TGTGCCAGCCTATGGGGGGTAGAAGGTTATGGCTACACCTTC.

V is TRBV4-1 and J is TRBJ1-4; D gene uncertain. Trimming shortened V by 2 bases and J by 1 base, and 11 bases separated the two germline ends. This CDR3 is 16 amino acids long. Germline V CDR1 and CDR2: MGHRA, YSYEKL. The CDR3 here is CASSQHRLVTNEKLFF. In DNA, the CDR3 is TGCGCCAGCAGCCAACACCGTTTAGTAACTAATGAAAAACTGTTTTTT.

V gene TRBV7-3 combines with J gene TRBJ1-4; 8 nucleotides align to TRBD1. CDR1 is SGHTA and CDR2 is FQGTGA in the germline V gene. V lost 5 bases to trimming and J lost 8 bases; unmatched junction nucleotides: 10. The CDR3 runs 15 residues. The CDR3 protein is CASSPTGQVNEKLFF. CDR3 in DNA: TGTGCCAGCAGCCCAACGGGACAGGTCAACGAAAAACTGTTTTTT.

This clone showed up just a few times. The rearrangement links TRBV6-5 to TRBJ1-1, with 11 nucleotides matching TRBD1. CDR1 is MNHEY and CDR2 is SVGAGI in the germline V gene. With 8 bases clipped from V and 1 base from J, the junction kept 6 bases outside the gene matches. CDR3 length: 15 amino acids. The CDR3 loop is CASHRDRGSNTEAFF. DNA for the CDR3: TGTGCCAGCCATAGGGACAGGGGGTCGAACACTGAAGCTTTCTTT.

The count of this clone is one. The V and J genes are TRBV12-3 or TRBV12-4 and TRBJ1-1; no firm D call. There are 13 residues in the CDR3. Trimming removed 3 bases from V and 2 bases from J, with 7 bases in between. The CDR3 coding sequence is TGTGCCAGCAGTTTTAACGGTAACACTGAAGCTTTCTTT. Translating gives CASSFNGNTEAFF.

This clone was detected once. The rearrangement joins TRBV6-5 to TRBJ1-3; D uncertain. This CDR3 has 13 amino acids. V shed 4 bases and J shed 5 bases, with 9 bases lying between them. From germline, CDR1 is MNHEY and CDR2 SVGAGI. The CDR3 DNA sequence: TGTGCCAGCAGTTTTGACGGGAGAAACACCATATATTTT. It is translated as CASSFDGRNTIYF.

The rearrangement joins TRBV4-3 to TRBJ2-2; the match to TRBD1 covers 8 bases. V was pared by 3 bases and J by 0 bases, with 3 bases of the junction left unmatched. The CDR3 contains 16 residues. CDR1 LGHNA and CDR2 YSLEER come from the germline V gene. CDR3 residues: CASSHRGQANTGELFF. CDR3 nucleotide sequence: TGCGCCAGCAGCCACCGGGGACAGGCGAACACCGGGGAGCTGTTTTTT.

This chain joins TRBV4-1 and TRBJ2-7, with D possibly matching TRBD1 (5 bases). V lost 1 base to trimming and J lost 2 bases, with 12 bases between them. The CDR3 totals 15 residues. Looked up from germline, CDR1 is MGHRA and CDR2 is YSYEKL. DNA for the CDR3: TGCGCCAGCAGCCAAGTGCAGGGCAACACCTACGAGCAGTACTTC. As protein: CASSQVQGNTYEQYF.

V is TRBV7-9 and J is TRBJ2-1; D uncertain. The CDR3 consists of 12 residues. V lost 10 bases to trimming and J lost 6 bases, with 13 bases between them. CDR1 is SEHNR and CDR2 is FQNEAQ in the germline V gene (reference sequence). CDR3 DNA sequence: TGTGCCATCGGCCACGACACCAATGAGCAGTTCTTC. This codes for CAIGHDTNEQFF.